This TCR beta chain was captured in a study of OX40 agonist ivuxolimab in advanced cancers. TCRdb's table, derived via immunoSEQ multiplex PCR, lists solely in-frame clones and lacks some. In the table there are around 70,000 clones, 85% of which are singletons. J gave up 5 bases and V 7 bases, and 13 bases lay outside the gene matches. In germline, CDR1 is SGHTA, CDR2 FQGTGA. The CDR3 has 17 amino acids. Patients were excluded for autoimmune disease history or systemic immunosuppression. Blood got drawn at baseline, again on cycle 4 day 1, and then on cycle 7 day 1. Sample: CD4+ or CD8+ T cells sorted from blood, taken in a trial of the OX40 agonist ivuxolimab. The receptor was isolated from an adult with an advanced solid tumor such as melanoma, head and neck, liver or kidney cancer. The chain joins TRBV7-3 to TRBJ2-2; the match to TRBD2 covers 10 bases. CDR3 nucleotide sequence: TGTGCCAGCACCATCTGGGCTAGCGGGAGAGAAACCGGGGAGCTGTTTTTT. Translating gives CASTIWASGRETGELFF. Full variable domain (rest looked up from reference TRBV7-3 and TRBJ2-2): GAGVSQTPSNKVTEKGKYVELRCDPISGHTALYWYRQSLGQGPEFLIYFQGTGAADDSGLPNDRFFAVRPEGSVSTLKIQRTERGDSAVYLCASTIWASGRETGELFFGEGSRLTVL.